Here is one TCR beta chain with its context. The sample comes from a study of blood T cell repertoires in COVID-19. This CDR3 comprises 15 residues. V was clipped by 4 bases and J by 0 bases; unmatched bases: 2. The V gene's germline CDR1 is LGHDT and CDR2 YNNKEL (reference sequence). In the authors' methods: Reference gene primer amplification gave estimated nucleated cell counts. Sequenced by immunoSEQ multiplex PCR; TCRdb stores in-frame clones only, minus some. V and J calls plus clone size are reproduced from that table; the DNA served to infer D and trimming. The profile covers about 200,000 clones, with roughly 82% appearing a single time and less than 15% taken by the ten largest.

J is TRBJ2-1 and V is TRBV3-1 (or the pseudogene TRBV3-2), with 8 bases fitting TRBD2. Sequencing input: peripheral blood. The origin of this receptor is a human donor in a cohort sampled during active COVID-19. The CDR3 here is CASSRTSGSYNEQFF. The CDR3 DNA reads TGTGCCAGCAGCCGAACTAGCGGCTCCTACAATGAGCAGTTCTTC.